Sequencing of this TCR beta chain was carried out in a study of identifying expanded T cells in peripheral blood. The study, taken as a whole, reports: Across healthy donors, higher total template counts meant significantly greater roughly two-week count variance.

Collection occurred without any documented infections or immune events in donors. This clone was seen only a few times. Its antigen is currently unknown. Germline loops: CDR1 MNHEY, CDR2 SVGAGI. The CDR3 contains 15 residues. V dropped 6 bases and J dropped 4; count of bases not matched to a gene: 8. Measured with immunoSEQ multiplex PCR; TCRdb has only the in-frame clones, and not every one. The table has fewer than 85,000 clones, roughly 86% seen once. The sample was blood. This clonotype was sampled from a person aged 18-70 years in good health. The rearrangement uses TRBV6-5 and TRBJ2-1; 8 positions agree with TRBD1. The CDR3 nucleotides are TGTGCCAGCAGAAGCGACAGGGGATTATACAATGAGCAGTTCTTC. The encoded protein is CASRSDRGLYNEQFF.